Shown below are 8 T cell receptor beta chains from a single sample sequenced in a study of CD8 T cells in Susac syndrome. The authors reverse transcribed roughly 0.5 to 1 ug RNA with random hexamers. One entry per CDR3 protein, called by TCRdb with MiXCR from the immunoSEQ multiplex PCR reads. The table includes 71,000 or so distinct CDR3 sequences, roughly 93% detected once. Sequencing used CD4+ T cells from PBMCs. Source of these receptors: a human donor with Susac syndrome.

The chain combines TRBV6-2 or TRBV6-3 with TRBJ2-1; D ambiguous. This CDR3 is 12 amino acids long. With 6 bases removed from V and 8 bases from J, the gap between germline ends came to 11 bases. The germline gives CDR1 MNHEY, CDR2 SVGEGT. CDR3 sequence: CASSRWLDEQFF. The CDR3 coding sequence is TGTGCCAGCAGCCGCTGGCTAGATGAGCAGTTCTTC.

This chain uses TRBV12-3 or TRBV12-4 with TRBJ2-3; maybe TRBD2 (6 bases). The CDR3 has 12 residues. Trimming took 7 bases from V and 6 from J, leaving 11 bases between them. The CDR3 DNA reads as TGTGCCAGCATCAAGGAGGGCGATACGCAGTATTTT. The encoded protein is CASIKEGDTQYF.

This CDR3 reads CASSPGTSGGYTGELFF. DNA of the CDR3: TGTGCCAGCAGCCCCGGGACTAGCGGGGGGTACACCGGGGAGCTGTTTTTT. V and J are TRBV11-1 and TRBJ2-2; 15 nucleotides line up with TRBD2. Per the germline V gene, CDR1 is SGHAT and CDR2 is FQDESV (reference sequence). V gave up 5 bases and J gave up 3 bases; unmatched junction bases: 4. The CDR3 runs to 17 residues.

This rearrangement joins TRBV28 to TRBJ2-7; tentatively, D is TRBD1 or TRBD2 (5 bases each). Germline V gene sequence: CDR1 MDHEN, CDR2 SYDVKM. CDR3 length equals 16 residues. The V gene lost 3 bases and the J gene lost 3 bases, with 18 bases spanning the gap. CDR3 protein: CASSLPRTGPDYEQYF. CDR3 nucleotide sequence: TGTGCCAGCAGTTTGCCCCGGACGGGACCTGACTACGAGCAGTACTTC.

The chain has TRBV28 and TRBJ1-1, with a possible D match to TRBD1 (6 bases). Germline V gene lookup returns CDR1 MDHEN and CDR2 SYDVKM. This CDR3 has 17 amino acids. V was pared by 5 bases and J by 3 bases, with 22 bases between. Here the CDR3 reads CASSGARGSFVDTEAFF. The CDR3, as DNA: TGTGCCAGCAGTGGGGCCAGGGGAAGCTTCGTAGACACTGAAGCTTTCTTT.

The chain recombines TRBV5-1 with TRBJ2-7; possible D gene TRBD1, 5 bases. From germline, CDR1 is SGHRS and CDR2 YFSETQ. This CDR3 region has 14 residues. V was pared by 2 bases and J by 2 bases, with 11 bases between. The CDR3, as DNA: TGCGCCAGCAGCTTACAAGGGGTCCCCTACGAGCAGTACTTC. Its translation: CASSLQGVPYEQYF.

The genes are TRBV28 and TRBJ1-5, with D possibly being TRBD1 (5 bases). The germline V and J ends were trimmed by 6 bases and 1 base, with 10 bases remaining between them. CDR1 and CDR2 (germline): MDHEN, SYDVKM. The length of the CDR3 is 14 residues. DNA for the CDR3: TGTGCCAGCAGCCGGGGCAGGAGCAATCAGCCCCAGCATTTT. It specifies CASSRGRSNQPQHF.

Written as DNA, the CDR3 is TGTGCCAGCAGTTCCACGGCACGCAATCAGCCCCAGCATTTT. Amino acids: CASSSTARNQPQHF. The J gene is TRBJ1-5, the V gene TRBV6-2 or TRBV6-3; D unclear. This CDR3 spans 14 amino acids. The V and J ends lost 4 bases and 2 bases respectively, with 9 bases between them. Germline assignment: CDR1 MNHEY and CDR2 SVGEGT.